Listed below are T cell receptor beta chains from one sample, sequenced in a study of blood T cell repertoires in COVID-19. The method was immunoSEQ multiplex PCR; TCRdb's version includes in-frame clones alone and lacks a portion of them. The sample records tens of thousands of clones, 75% to 90% being singletons. Material for sequencing was peripheral blood. The receptors were gathered from a male donor with acute or convalescent COVID-19. CDR3s include the opening cysteine and the closing phenylalanine or tryptophan.

TRBV6-5,TRBJ2-3,CASTPQRGTDTQYF
TRBV5-1,TRBJ2-6,CASSFGNSGANVLTF
TRBV18,TRBJ2-5,CASSPPTGETQYF
TRBV11-2,TRBJ2-2,CASNRRDREGTGELFF
TRBV7-2,TRBJ2-3,CASSSWTGVTDTQYF
TRBV15,TRBJ1-4,CATSSHRDTGEKLFF
TRBV2,TRBJ2-6,CASDRVPGANVLTF
TRBV2,TRBJ2-5,CASGEGEEQETQYF
TRBV30,TRBJ1-1,CAWIRGGMGQAFF
TRBV6-1,TRBJ1-6,CASSERDRYNSPLHF
TRBV2,TRBJ1-4,CASSEASPMQGIGKLFF
TRBV11-2,TRBJ1-2,CASSLEGQPTSGYTF
TRBV5-5,TRBJ1-6,CASSPYTGIGNSPLHF
TRBV6-5,TRBJ2-7,CASSTGLEQYF
TRBV9,TRBJ1-3,CASSRTDGAGNTIYF
TRBV2,TRBJ1-2,CASSRRVGYTF
TRBV14,TRBJ2-7,CASSRTGFYEQYF
TRBV5-4,TRBJ2-5,CASSLEQGSETQYF
TRBV6-5,TRBJ2-1,CASRRQGTYNEQFF
TRBV24-1,TRBJ2-5,CATSDPYQETQYF
TRBV19,TRBJ1-1,CASSIGTQNTEAFF
TRBV30,TRBJ2-7,CAWRGFGPREQYF
TRBV11-1,TRBJ1-4,CASSSGTAVNEKLFF
TRBV27,TRBJ1-2,CASTTDPGQGAGGYTF
TRBV3-1/TRBV3-2,TRBJ2-2,CATDRGNTGELFF
TRBV7-3,TRBJ2-1,CASSPRVAGGLNEQFF
TRBV7-6,TRBJ2-1,CASSLGSSGGRNEQFF
TRBV3-1/TRBV3-2,TRBJ1-5,CASSQTGGNNQPQHF
TRBV30,TRBJ2-7,CAWSVLRLAGFYEQYF
TRBV6-4,TRBJ2-3,CASSRSSLAGADTQYF
TRBV7-2,TRBJ2-7,CASSLVTGVYEQYF
TRBV29-1,TRBJ2-3,CSATAGSSTDTQYF
TRBV3-1/TRBV3-2,TRBJ1-4,CASSLDQISNEKLFF
TRBV2,TRBJ2-3,CASKKRGGSADTQYF
TRBV5-8,TRBJ1-1,CASSLTHLNTEAFF
TRBV5-8,TRBJ1-6,CASSDRPGGRAPLHF
TRBV30,TRBJ2-3,CAWTVSGAFTDTQYF
TRBV7-9,TRBJ2-6,CASSIRTPRAGANVLTF
TRBV5-4,TRBJ2-3,CASRAQGRDTQYF
TRBV6-6,TRBJ1-1,CASTEPGEAFF
TRBV29-1,TRBJ2-2,CSGVLANTGELFF
TRBV30,TRBJ1-3,CAWIITGGHTIYF
TRBV6-5,TRBJ1-5,CASSTTGGDQPQHF
TRBV27,TRBJ2-3,CASSLRGGALGTDTQYF
TRBV7-9,TRBJ1-6,CASSPQGVDSPLHF
TRBV6-6,TRBJ2-5,CASSSNQGAMETQYF
TRBV6-5,TRBJ1-2,CASSYDRNYGYTF
TRBV24-1,TRBJ1-5,CATSVEGGQPQHF
TRBV7-3,TRBJ1-6,CASSLNGWSPLHF
TRBV28,TRBJ2-7,CASSLPGGGMRYEQYF
TRBV2,TRBJ2-3,CARRQGSTDTQYF
TRBV7-8,TRBJ1-5,CASSLGQTHQPQHF
TRBV5-4,TRBJ1-1,CASSLGRGQGLTEAFF
TRBV5-1,TRBJ2-7,CASSTRTGTYEQYF
TRBV5-5,TRBJ1-2,CASSLGGGSYYGYTF
TRBV6-5,TRBJ2-2,CASSNRQTGELFF
TRBV5-4,TRBJ1-2,CASSNGGQVNYGYTF
TRBV27,TRBJ2-1,CASSPGTGGNEQFF
TRBV9,TRBJ2-3,CASSDPSGTGTDTQYF